This passage covers 29 T cell receptor beta chains from one sample sequenced in a study of early T cells in non-severe SARS-CoV-2 infection. Using its own MiXCR run on the 5' RACE reads, TCRdb lists one record per CDR3 protein. The table records 50,000 to 70,000 distinct CDR3 sequences, approximately 5.9% of them present only once. The sequencing used whole blood, collected at baseline. The receptors stem from an adult who was a healthcare worker with PCR-confirmed SARS-CoV-2 infection or an uninfected control (not recorded which).

This clonotype was seen a few times. The chain uses TRBV18 and TRBJ2-2; D unclear. Germline loops: CDR1 KGHSH, CDR2 LQKENI. Trimming removed 6 bases at V and 5 bases at J, with 10 bases between. This CDR3 has 13 amino acids. The CDR3 reads CASSQQETGELFF. CDR3 sequence (DNA): TGTGCCAGCTCTCAGCAGGAGACCGGGGAGCTGTTTTTT.

This clonotype came up a few times. The genes are TRBV6-6 and TRBJ2-5; the D gene is possibly TRBD2 (6 bases). Trimming pared 0 bases from V and 5 bases from J, leaving 16 bases between. The CDR3 is 16 amino acids. Germline V gene sequence: CDR1 MNHNY, CDR2 SVGAGI (reference sequence). The CDR3 region has the DNA TGTGCCAGCAGTTACTCAGCGGGCAAGGCAACGGAGACCCAGTACTTC. The encoded protein is CASSYSAGKATETQYF.

This clonotype came up a few times. This chain connects TRBV4-1 to TRBJ2-7, with D possibly being TRBD1 (5 bases). V shed 0 bases and J shed 2 bases, with 11 bases lying between them. The germline gives CDR1 MGHRA, CDR2 YSYEKL. The CDR3 sequence is 15 residues long. In nucleotides, the CDR3 is TGCGCCAGCAGCCAAGAGTCCAGGGCACCCTACGAGCAGTACTTC. It codes for CASSQESRAPYEQYF.

V is TRBV29-1 and J is TRBJ2-7; D gene uncertain. Germline CDR1 and CDR2: SQVTM and ANQGSEA. The V end lost 0 bases, the J end lost 2 bases, and 17 bases lay between the germline ends. This CDR3 comprises 16 residues. The CDR3 region is CSVEDLLMTFTYEQYF. CDR3 nucleotides: TGCAGCGTTGAAGACTTATTGATGACATTTACCTACGAGCAGTACTTC.

The chain joins TRBV29-1 to TRBJ2-3; 9 nucleotides align to TRBD1. Looked up from germline, CDR1 is SQVTM and CDR2 is ANQGSEA. The ends lost 5 bases at V and 2 bases at J; junction bases unmatched: 5. The CDR3 is 14 residues long. The CDR3 DNA follows: TGCAGCGTTCCGGGACAGGGCAACACAGATACGCAGTATTTT. Its protein is CSVPGQGNTDTQYF.

The rearrangement joins TRBV11-2 to TRBJ2-1, with unresolved D. Trimming stripped 7 bases from V and 6 bases from J, with 19 bases between. This CDR3 contains 15 residues. Germline assignment: CDR1 SGHAT and CDR2 FQNNGV. The CDR3 here is CASIKGRLDFNEQFF. The CDR3 nucleotides are TGTGCCAGCATCAAGGGCAGGTTAGACTTCAATGAGCAGTTCTTC.

This clonotype has ten or more counts. This chain links TRBV7-6 with TRBJ2-1, with TRBD2 matching over 10 bases. J gave up 6 bases and V 4 bases, and 12 bases lay outside the gene matches. The CDR3 is 17 amino acids. The germline V gene encodes CDR1 SGHVS and CDR2 FNYEAQ. The DNA of the CDR3 is TGTGCCAGCAGCTCCAATAGTCTAGCGGGAGCATCCAATGAGCAGTTCTTC. Its protein is CASSSNSLAGASNEQFF.

This chain links TRBV18 with TRBJ1-1, with D unresolved. CDR1 and CDR2 from the germline V gene are KGHSH and LQKENI. Trimming cost V 3 bases and J 3 bases, with 8 bases left between them. The CDR3 extends over 13 amino acids. The CDR3 region is CASSPSRDTEAFF. In DNA form, the CDR3 reads TGTGCCAGCTCACCCTCGAGGGACACTGAAGCTTTCTTT.

This clonotype was recorded at least ten times. The gene calls are TRBV10-3 and TRBJ2-1; tentatively, D is TRBD1 (6 bases). The CDR3 extends over 14 amino acids. The germline V gene encodes CDR1 ENHRY and CDR2 SYGVKD. The V end lost 4 bases, the J end lost 5 bases, and 12 bases lay between the germline ends. CDR3 sequence: CAISVSRTDNEQFF. CDR3 DNA: TGTGCCATCAGTGTTTCCCGGACAGACAATGAGCAGTTCTTC.

At least ten counts were recorded for this clonotype. V usage is TRBV4-2 and J usage is TRBJ2-1; TRBD1 agrees at 7 bases. J was trimmed by 8 bases and V by 5 bases; bases with no gene match: 3. The CDR3 is 12 residues long. Germline-derived CDR1 and CDR2 are LGHNA and YNFKEQ. This CDR3 reads CASSLDRDEQFF. In DNA form, the CDR3 reads TGTGCCAGCAGCTTAGACAGGGATGAGCAGTTCTTC.

The V gene is TRBV20-1, the J gene TRBJ2-5; maybe TRBD1 (6 bases). Trimming took off 4 bases at V and 5 bases at J, with 17 bases between the two ends. From germline, CDR1 is DFQATT and CDR2 SNEGSKA (reference sequence). This CDR3 is built from 14 residues. The CDR3 DNA sequence: TGCAGTGCTATCCAGGGGCCCGAGCGGGAGACCCAGTACTTC. Its protein product is CSAIQGPERETQYF.

This clonotype showed up just a few times. The J gene is TRBJ2-3, the V gene TRBV20-1, with no clear D. The CDR3 has 14 amino acids. Germline V gene sequence: CDR1 DFQATT, CDR2 SNEGSKA (reference sequence). Between the trimmed V and J ends, which lost 3 bases and 5 bases, there was a span of 15 bases. This chain's CDR3 is CSARGSVSGDTQYF. CDR3 bases: TGCAGTGCTAGGGGAAGCGTATCCGGAGATACGCAGTATTTT.

The sample holds many counts of this clonotype. The chain combines TRBV20-1 with TRBJ1-2; 7 nucleotides align to TRBD1. This CDR3 region has 12 residues. The junction had 6 bases not matched to a gene; V was cut back by 8 bases and J by 3 bases. CDR1 and CDR2 (germline): DFQATT, SNEGSKA (reference sequence). CDR3: CSCDREDYGYTF. CDR3 nucleotide sequence: TGCAGTTGCGACAGGGAAGACTATGGCTACACCTTC.

This clonotype was seen ten or more times. The chain combines TRBV7-9 with TRBJ2-5; 12 nucleotides match TRBD2. The CDR3 length is 18 residues. Per germline, CDR1 SEHNR and CDR2 FQNEAQ (reference sequence). V lost 5 bases, J lost 1 base, and 11 bases stayed unmatched. The chain's CDR3 is CASSPPPGLAGIQETQYF. CDR3 nucleotide sequence: TGTGCCAGCAGCCCTCCCCCGGGACTAGCGGGCATCCAAGAGACCCAGTACTTC.

This clonotype appeared many times. The chain recombines TRBV5-4 with TRBJ2-4, with TRBD1 identical over 8 bases. There are 14 residues in the CDR3. Germline V gene lookup returns CDR1 SGHNT and CDR2 YYREEE (reference sequence). J was trimmed by 7 bases and V by 0 bases; bases with no gene match: 3. CDR3 nucleotide sequence: TGTGCCAGCAGCTTGGCAGGGGGCGCGAACATTCAGTACTTC. Protein product: CASSLAGGANIQYF.

This clonotype was detected many times. The rearrangement links TRBV6-1 to TRBJ2-1; the D gene is possibly TRBD2 (6 bases). Germline loops: CDR1 MNHNS, CDR2 SASEGT. The CDR3 has 12 residues. V was cut by 6 bases and J by 9 bases, with 12 bases left in between. The CDR3 bases are TGTGCCAGCAGCGTCCGGGGAGGTGAGCAGTTCTTC. As protein: CASSVRGGEQFF.

This clonotype has at least ten counts. This chain links TRBV10-3 with TRBJ2-7; a weak D match, TRBD1 (6 bases). CDR3 length: 13 residues. Germline V lookup: CDR1 ENHRY, CDR2 SYGVKD. Trimming pared 0 bases from V and 7 bases from J, leaving 10 bases between. The CDR3 loop reads CAISESIRGEQYF. CDR3 nucleotides: TGTGCCATCAGTGAGTCTATAAGGGGGGAGCAGTACTTC.

There are many counts of this clonotype. V is TRBV20-1 and J is TRBJ1-5; D perhaps matches TRBD1 (6 bases). V lost 2 bases and J 3 bases, leaving 11 bases between the germline ends. CDR1 is DFQATT, CDR2 SNEGSKA, per germline (reference sequence). This CDR3 region has 14 residues. The CDR3, as DNA: TGCAGTGCTAGACTCCAGGGGCTCAATCAGCCCCAGCATTTT. Residues: CSARLQGLNQPQHF.

The V gene is TRBV6-5, the J gene TRBJ2-3; D call uncertain. This CDR3 is built from 17 residues. CDR1 and CDR2 from the germline V gene are MNHEY and SVGAGI. Trimming took 5 bases from V and 3 from J, leaving 21 bases between them. CDR3 bases: TGTGCCAGCAGTGCCCGGGTTCATCCTTACTTAACAGATACGCAGTATTTT. As protein: CASSARVHPYLTDTQYF.

In this sample, this clonotype turned up many times. The V call is TRBV2, the J call TRBJ2-3; TRBD2 matches 8 bases. The CDR3 has 13 residues. CDR1 and CDR2 from the germline V gene are SNHLY and FYNNEI. The ends lost 5 bases at V and 6 bases at J; junction bases unmatched: 4. CDR3 in amino acids: CASSRTSWDTQYF. CDR3 sequence (DNA): TGTGCCAGCAGTCGGACTAGCTGGGATACGCAGTATTTT.

This clonotype was counted many times. V gene TRBV28 combines with J gene TRBJ2-1; D is uncertain. Germline V gene sequence: CDR1 MDHEN, CDR2 SYDVKM. V dropped 6 bases and J dropped 0 bases, with 12 bases sitting between them. This CDR3 is built from 15 residues. CDR3 sequence: CASSLWRTSYNEQFF. CDR3 DNA: TGTGCCAGCAGCCTCTGGCGGACCTCCTACAATGAGCAGTTCTTC.

This clonotype was detected ten times or more. V gene TRBV7-2 combines with J gene TRBJ2-7; D is perhaps TRBD1 (5 bases). Trimming left V 1 base short and J 5 bases short, with 15 bases between. The CDR3 is 15 amino acids. Germline V gene sequence: CDR1 SGHTA, CDR2 FQGNSA. The CDR3 nucleotides are TGTGCCAGCAGCTTAGTCCAGGGAAGAGTGAACGAGCAGTACTTC. Translated, it gives CASSLVQGRVNEQYF.

This clonotype has a handful of counts. V is TRBV28 and J is TRBJ1-3; D call uncertain. The germline gives CDR1 MDHEN, CDR2 SYDVKM. V lost 6 bases to trimming and J lost 2 bases, with 11 bases between them. The CDR3 is 14 residues long. The CDR3 protein is CASREGRAGNTIYF. The CDR3, as DNA: TGTGCCAGCAGGGAAGGTCGGGCTGGAAACACCATATATTTT.

The chain has TRBV5-5 and TRBJ2-1, with TRBD2 as a possible D gene (7 bases). Germline V gene lookup returns CDR1 SGHKS and CDR2 YYEKEE (reference sequence). V lost 0 bases and J lost 0, with 19 bases in between. The length of the CDR3 is 19 residues. This CDR3 reads CASSLGKRTAGSSYNEQFF. As DNA, the CDR3 is TGTGCCAGCAGCTTGGGGAAGAGGACAGCGGGGAGCTCCTACAATGAGCAGTTCTTC.

The J gene is TRBJ2-5, the V gene TRBV6-5; 14 bases match TRBD2. This CDR3 comprises 17 residues. From germline, CDR1 is MNHEY and CDR2 SVGAGI. The J segment lost 4 bases and the V segment lost 5 bases, leaving 9 bases of the junction unmatched. This chain's CDR3 is CASSLLTSGRAGETQYF. CDR3 nucleotide sequence: TGTGCCAGCAGTCTGCTGACTAGCGGGAGGGCCGGAGAGACCCAGTACTTC.

This clonotype was detected only a few times. The chain employs TRBV3-1 and TRBJ1-1, with D maybe TRBD1 (6 bases). Trimming pared 8 bases from V and 9 bases from J, leaving 19 bases between. Germline V gene lookup returns CDR1 LGHDT and CDR2 YNNKEL (reference sequence). The CDR3 is made up of 13 amino acids. The CDR3 loop reads CASGAGEERKAFF. CDR3 coding DNA: TGTGCCAGCGGGGCAGGGGAGGAGAGAAAAGCTTTCTTT. The complete variable domain, with remaining parts taken from reference TRBV3-1 and TRBJ1-1, reads DTAVSQTPKYLVTQMGNDKSIKCEQNLGHDTMYWYKQDSKKFLKIMFSYNNKELIINETVPNRFSPKSPDKAHLNLHINSLELGDSAVYFCASGAGEERKAFFGQGTRLTVV.

This clonotype has at least ten counts. V gene TRBV18 combines with J gene TRBJ1-3; TRBD1 matches at 7 bases. The junction had 5 bases not matched to a gene; V was cut back by 3 bases and J by 0 bases. CDR3 length equals 16 residues. Germline CDR1 KGHSH, CDR2 LQKENI. This chain's CDR3 is CASSPPGQSSGNTIYF. The CDR3 coding sequence is TGTGCCAGCTCACCTCCGGGACAGAGCTCTGGAAACACCATATATTTT.

In this sample, this clonotype turned up many times. The chain joins TRBV5-1 to TRBJ2-1; 9 nucleotides agree with TRBD2. The CDR3 is made up of 15 amino acids. J gave up 8 bases and V 5 bases, and 11 bases lay outside the gene matches. Germline V gene sequence: CDR1 SGHRS, CDR2 YFSETQ. The chain's CDR3 is CASRPAGGPVDEQFF. The CDR3 DNA sequence: TGCGCCAGCAGACCGGCGGGAGGGCCGGTAGATGAGCAGTTCTTC.

This clonotype showed up many times. J is TRBJ1-2 and V is TRBV3-1; perhaps TRBD1 as D (6 bases). This CDR3 has 13 residues. Trimming left V 4 bases short and J 8 bases short, with 14 bases between. CDR1 LGHDT and CDR2 YNNKEL come from the germline V gene (reference sequence). The CDR3 DNA reads as TGTGCCAGCAGCCCGGGGGACATAGGAGGCTACACCTTC. This sequence encodes CASSPGDIGGYTF.